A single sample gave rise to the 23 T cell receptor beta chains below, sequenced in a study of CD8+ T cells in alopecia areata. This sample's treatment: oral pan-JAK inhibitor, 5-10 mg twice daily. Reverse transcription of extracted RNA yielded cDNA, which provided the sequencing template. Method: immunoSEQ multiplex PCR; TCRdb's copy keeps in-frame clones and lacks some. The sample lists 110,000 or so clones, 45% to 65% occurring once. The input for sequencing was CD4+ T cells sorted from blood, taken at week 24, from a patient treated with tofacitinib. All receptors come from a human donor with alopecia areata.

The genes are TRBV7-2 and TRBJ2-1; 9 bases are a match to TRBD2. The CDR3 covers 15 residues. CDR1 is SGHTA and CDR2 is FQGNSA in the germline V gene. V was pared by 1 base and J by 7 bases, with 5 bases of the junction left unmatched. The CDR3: CASSLGGLAINEQFF. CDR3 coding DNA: TGTGCCAGCAGCTTAGGGGGACTAGCAATTAATGAGCAGTTCTTC.

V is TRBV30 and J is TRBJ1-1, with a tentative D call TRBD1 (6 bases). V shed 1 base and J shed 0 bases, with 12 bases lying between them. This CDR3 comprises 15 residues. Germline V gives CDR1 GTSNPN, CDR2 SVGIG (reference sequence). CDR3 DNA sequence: TGTGCCTGGAGTGCCACAGGGCTTATGAACACTGAAGCTTTCTTT. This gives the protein CAWSATGLMNTEAFF.

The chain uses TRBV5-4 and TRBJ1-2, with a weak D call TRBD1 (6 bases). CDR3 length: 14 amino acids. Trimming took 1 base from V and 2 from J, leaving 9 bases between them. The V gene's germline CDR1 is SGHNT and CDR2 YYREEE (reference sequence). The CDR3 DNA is TGTGCCAGCAGCTTGAAGGGGGGCAACTATGGCTACACCTTC. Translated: CASSLKGGNYGYTF. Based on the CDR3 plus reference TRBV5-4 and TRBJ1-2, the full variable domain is ETGVTQSPTHLIKTRGQQVTLRCSSQSGHNTVSWYQQALGQGPQFIFQYYREEENGRGNFPPRFSGLQFPNYSSELNVNALELDDSALYLCASSLKGGNYGYTFGSGTRLTVV.

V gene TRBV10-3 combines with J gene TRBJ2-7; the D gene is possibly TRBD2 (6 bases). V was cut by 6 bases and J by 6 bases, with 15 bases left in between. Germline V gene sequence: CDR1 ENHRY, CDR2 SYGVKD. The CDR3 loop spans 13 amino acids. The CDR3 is CAIRREGRSEQYF. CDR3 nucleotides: TGTGCCATCAGGCGGGAAGGGAGGAGCGAGCAGTACTTC.

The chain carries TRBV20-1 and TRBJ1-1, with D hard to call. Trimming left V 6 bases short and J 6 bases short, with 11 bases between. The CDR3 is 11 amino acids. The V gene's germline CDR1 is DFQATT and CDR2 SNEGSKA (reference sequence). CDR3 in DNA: TGCAGTGCACAGAACCCCTCTGAAGCTTTCTTT. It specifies CSAQNPSEAFF.

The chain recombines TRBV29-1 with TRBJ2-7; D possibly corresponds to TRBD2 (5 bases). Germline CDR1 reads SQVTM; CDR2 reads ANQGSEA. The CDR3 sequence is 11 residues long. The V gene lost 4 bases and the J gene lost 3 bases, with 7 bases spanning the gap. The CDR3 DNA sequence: TGCAGCGTTGCAGGACTCTACGAGCAGTACTTC. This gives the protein CSVAGLYEQYF.

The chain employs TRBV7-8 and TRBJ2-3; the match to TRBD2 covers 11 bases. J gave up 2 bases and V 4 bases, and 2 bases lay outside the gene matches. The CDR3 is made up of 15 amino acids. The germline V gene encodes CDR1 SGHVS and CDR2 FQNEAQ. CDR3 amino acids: CASSSSGGLTDTQYF. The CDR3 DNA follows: TGTGCCAGCAGCTCTAGCGGGGGGCTCACAGATACGCAGTATTTT.

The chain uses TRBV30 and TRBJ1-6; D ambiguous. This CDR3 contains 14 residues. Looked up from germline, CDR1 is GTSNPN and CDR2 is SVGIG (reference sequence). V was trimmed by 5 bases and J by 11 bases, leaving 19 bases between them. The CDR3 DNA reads TGTGCCTGGTCCCCCGTACGCGAGAGGGCACCCCTCCACTTT. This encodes CAWSPVRERAPLHF.

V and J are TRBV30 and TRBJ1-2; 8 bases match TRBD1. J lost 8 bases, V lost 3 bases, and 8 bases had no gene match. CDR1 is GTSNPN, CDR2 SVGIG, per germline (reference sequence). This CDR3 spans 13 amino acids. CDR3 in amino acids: CAWRLQGAGGYTF. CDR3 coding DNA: TGTGCCTGGAGGTTGCAGGGGGCAGGCGGCTACACCTTC.

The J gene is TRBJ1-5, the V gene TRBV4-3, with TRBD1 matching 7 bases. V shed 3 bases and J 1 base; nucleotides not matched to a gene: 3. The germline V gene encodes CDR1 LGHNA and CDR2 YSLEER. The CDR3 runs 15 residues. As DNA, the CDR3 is TGCGCCAGCAGCCAGCGCAGGGGGAGCAATCAGCCCCAGCATTTT. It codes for CASSQRRGSNQPQHF.

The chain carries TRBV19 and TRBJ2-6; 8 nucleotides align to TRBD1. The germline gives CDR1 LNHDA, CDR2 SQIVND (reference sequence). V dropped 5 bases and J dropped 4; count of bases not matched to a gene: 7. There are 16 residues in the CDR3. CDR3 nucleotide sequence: TGTGCCAGTAGTCCCTCGACAGGGGTAGGGGCCAACGTCCTGACTTTC. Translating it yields CASSPSTGVGANVLTF.

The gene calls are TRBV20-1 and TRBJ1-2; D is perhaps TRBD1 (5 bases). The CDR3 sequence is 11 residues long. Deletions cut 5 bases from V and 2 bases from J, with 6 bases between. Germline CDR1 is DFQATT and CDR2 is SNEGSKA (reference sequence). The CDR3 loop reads CSARQNYGYTF. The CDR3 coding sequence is TGCAGTGCTCGACAGAACTATGGCTACACCTTC.

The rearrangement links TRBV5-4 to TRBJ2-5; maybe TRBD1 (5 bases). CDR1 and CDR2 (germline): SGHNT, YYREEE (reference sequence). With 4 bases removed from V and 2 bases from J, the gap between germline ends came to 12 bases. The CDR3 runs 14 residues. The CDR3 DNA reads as TGTGCCAGCAGCGCAACAGGTTCGCAAGAGACCCAGTACTTC. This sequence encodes CASSATGSQETQYF.

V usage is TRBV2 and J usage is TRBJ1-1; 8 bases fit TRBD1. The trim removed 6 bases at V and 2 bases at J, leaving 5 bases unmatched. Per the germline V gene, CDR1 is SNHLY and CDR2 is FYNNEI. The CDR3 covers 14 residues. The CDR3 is CASRRQGRNTEAFF. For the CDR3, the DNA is TGTGCCAGCAGGAGACAGGGGCGAAACACTGAAGCTTTCTTT.

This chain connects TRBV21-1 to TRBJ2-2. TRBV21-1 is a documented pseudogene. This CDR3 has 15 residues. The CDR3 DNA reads TGTGCCAGCAGCAAAGCATTTATACCCACCGGGGAGCTGTTTTTT. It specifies CASSKAFIPTGELFF.

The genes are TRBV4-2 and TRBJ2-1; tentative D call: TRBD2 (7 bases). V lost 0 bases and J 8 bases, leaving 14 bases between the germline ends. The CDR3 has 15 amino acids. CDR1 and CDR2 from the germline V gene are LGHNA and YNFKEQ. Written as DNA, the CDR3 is TGTGCCAGCAGCCAAGATTGGGGCGGGGGCGATGAGCAGTTCTTC. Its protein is CASSQDWGGGDEQFF.

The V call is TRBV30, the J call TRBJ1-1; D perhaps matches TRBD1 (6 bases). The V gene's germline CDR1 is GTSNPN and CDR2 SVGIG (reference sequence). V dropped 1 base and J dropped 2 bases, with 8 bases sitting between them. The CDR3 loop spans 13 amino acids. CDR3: CAWSAGANTEAFF. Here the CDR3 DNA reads TGTGCCTGGAGTGCGGGGGCAAACACTGAAGCTTTCTTT.

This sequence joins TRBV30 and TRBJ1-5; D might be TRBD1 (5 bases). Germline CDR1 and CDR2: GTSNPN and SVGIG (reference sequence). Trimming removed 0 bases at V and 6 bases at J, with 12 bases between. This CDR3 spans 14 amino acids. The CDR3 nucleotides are TGTGCCTGGAGTGTACAGGCAGGTAGTCAGCCCCAGCATTTT. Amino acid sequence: CAWSVQAGSQPQHF.

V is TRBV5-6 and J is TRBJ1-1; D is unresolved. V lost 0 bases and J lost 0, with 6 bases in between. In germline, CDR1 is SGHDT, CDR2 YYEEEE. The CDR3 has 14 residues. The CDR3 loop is CASSLGHLNTEAFF. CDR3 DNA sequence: TGTGCCAGCAGCTTGGGACACCTGAACACTGAAGCTTTCTTT.

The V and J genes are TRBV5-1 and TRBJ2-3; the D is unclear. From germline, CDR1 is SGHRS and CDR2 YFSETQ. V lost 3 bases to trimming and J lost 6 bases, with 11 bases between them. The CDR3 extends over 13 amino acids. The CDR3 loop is CASSSSPQDTQYF. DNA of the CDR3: TGCGCCAGCAGCTCCTCACCCCAGGATACGCAGTATTTT.

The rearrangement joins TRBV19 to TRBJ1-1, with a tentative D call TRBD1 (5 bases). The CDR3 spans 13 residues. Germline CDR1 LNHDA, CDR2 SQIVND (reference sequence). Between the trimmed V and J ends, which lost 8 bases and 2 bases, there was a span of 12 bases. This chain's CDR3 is CASDRDGNTEAFF. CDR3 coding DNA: TGTGCCAGTGACCGGGACGGTAACACTGAAGCTTTCTTT.

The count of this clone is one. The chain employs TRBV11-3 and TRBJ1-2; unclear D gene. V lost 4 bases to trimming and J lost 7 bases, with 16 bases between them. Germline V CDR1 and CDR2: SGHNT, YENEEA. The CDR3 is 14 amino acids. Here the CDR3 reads CASSSPGSSGGYTF. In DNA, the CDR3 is TGTGCCAGCAGCTCCCCCGGGAGTTCGGGTGGCTACACCTTC.

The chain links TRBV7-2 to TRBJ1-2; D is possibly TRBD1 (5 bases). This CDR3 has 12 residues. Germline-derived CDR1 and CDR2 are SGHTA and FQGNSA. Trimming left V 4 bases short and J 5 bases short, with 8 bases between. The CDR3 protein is CASSSTVYGYTF. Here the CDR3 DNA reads TGTGCCAGCAGCTCGACAGTGTATGGCTACACCTTC.